This TCR beta chain was sequenced in a study of T-cell memory formation after mild COVID-19. Whole-study context: Largely, TCR clusters stayed within a single donor.

Constant-segment primers served in 5'RACE that generated TCR alpha and TCR beta cDNA libraries bearing sample barcodes and UMIs. TCRdb recomputed calls from the 5' RACE reads with MiXCR, one row per CDR3 protein. The sample gives 190,000 or so distinct CDR3 sequences, around 21% of which show up once; around 23% is in the top ten. General study results and limits: Second-wave clones with a day 37 peak had unconfirmed SARS-CoV-2 specificity. Pre-infection memory showed some responding clones, and this suggested that cross-reactive memory joined.

V lost 4 bases and J lost 4; bases outside the gene matches: 7. CDR1 SEHNR and CDR2 FQNEAQ come from the germline V gene (reference sequence). The CDR3 covers 15 residues. A remark on this clonotype: The antigen remains undetermined.

The origin of this receptor is an adult woman who had mild COVID-19 (a few samples of this study predate the infection). Cell type and time point are not known. The chain recombines TRBV7-9 with TRBJ1-5; 7 bases align to TRBD1. What was sequenced was PBMCs or a T cell subset sorted from them (not recorded which). DNA for the CDR3: TGTGCCAGCAGCTCCCCGGGGACAGATAATCAGCCCCAGCATTTT. Protein sequence: CASSSPGTDNQPQHF.